The following is a T cell receptor (beta chain) sequence with its context. What it recognizes is unknown. This sample was included in a study of T cell responses to AZD1222 COVID-19 vaccine. Whole-study context: Second doses at about 4 or about 12 weeks were pooled.

Trimming removed 1 base at V and 3 bases at J, with 10 bases between. Germline V lookup: CDR1 SEHNR, CDR2 FQNEAQ (reference sequence). The CDR3 contains 14 residues. Study-wide results and limits: Baseline antibody screening turned up just a handful of seropositive AZD1222 recipients. Following two doses of AZD1222, Spike-specific TCR breadth and depth rose. Donors, mostly white British, included more females; clonal diversity was possibly underestimated.

Method: immunoSEQ multiplex PCR; TCRdb's copy keeps in-frame clones and lacks some. Of roughly 150,000 clones listed, roughly 92% are singletons. This chain joins TRBV7-9 and TRBJ2-7; possible D gene TRBD2, 5 bases. The source was peripheral blood, collected on day 0 of AZD1222 vaccination. The clonotype comes from an adult in good health. The CDR3 loop reads CASSLVRRDYEQYF. The CDR3 region has the DNA TGTGCCAGCAGCTTAGTTCGCCGGGACTACGAGCAGTACTTC.